The 13 T cell receptor beta chains reported below all come from one sample, sequenced in a study of beta chain features in type 1 diabetes. Notes on the study in general: There was a moderate but significant shortening of TCRB CDR3s in all four CD4+ subsets of Type 1 diabetes patients.

These receptors lack a known antigen. Every bit of the isolated RNA underwent reverse transcription, so sequencing read expressed TCRB transcripts. Repertoires were generated with immunoSEQ multiplex PCR, while TCRdb's copy carries only in-frame clones and drops some. The repertoire has about 27,000 clones, around 54% of them found once; the top ten carry approximately 1.5%. The specimen sequenced was Tregs from blood. Receptors originate from a young woman with type 1 diabetes.

This chain links TRBV7-9 with TRBJ2-7, with 10 bases aligning to TRBD2. This CDR3 has 15 residues. In germline, CDR1 is SEHNR, CDR2 FQNEAQ (reference sequence). The junction had 2 bases not matched to a gene; V was cut back by 1 base and J by 2 bases. CDR3 DNA sequence: TGTGCCAGCAGCTTAGGGCTAGCGGGAGCCTACGAGCAGTACGTC. It yields the protein CASSLGLAGAYEQYV.

This chain uses TRBV15 with TRBJ2-3, with 9 nucleotides matching TRBD1. This CDR3 has 14 amino acids. Trimming removed 4 bases from V and 7 bases from J; junction bases left unmatched: 6. Germline loops: CDR1 LNHNV, CDR2 YYDKDF (reference sequence). The CDR3 loop reads CATSTGQGIHTQYF. The CDR3 DNA sequence: TGTGCCACCAGCACGGGACAGGGTATCCATACGCAGTATTTT. Filled out from reference TRBV15 and TRBJ2-3, the complete variable domain reads DAMVIQNPRYQVTQFGKPVTLSCSQTLNHNVMYWYQQKSSQAPKLLFHYYDKDFNNEADTPDNFQSRRPNTSFCFLDIRSPGLGDTAMYLCATSTGQGIHTQYFGPGTRLTVL.

This clone was seen more than once but under ten times. The chain links TRBV7-2 to TRBJ1-3; the D gene is possibly TRBD1 (5 bases). The CDR3 runs to 13 residues. Germline loops: CDR1 SGHTA, CDR2 FQGNSA. V was cut by 5 bases and J by 1 base, with 6 bases left in between. The CDR3 loop reads CASSGQSGNTIYF. DNA for the CDR3: TGTGCCAGCAGCGGACAATCTGGAAACACCATATATTTT. Full variable domain (remainder filled in from reference TRBV7-2 and TRBJ1-3): GAGVSQSPSNKVTEKGKDVELRCDPISGHTALYWYRQSLGQGLEFLIYFQGNSAPDKSGLPSDRFSAERTGGSVSTLTIQRTQQEDSAVYLCASSGQSGNTIYFGEGSWLTVV.

The chain links TRBV7-9 to TRBJ2-1; 8 bases are shared with TRBD2. V was pared by 2 bases and J by 6 bases, with 6 bases of the junction left unmatched. Per the germline V gene, CDR1 is SEHNR and CDR2 is FQNEAQ (reference sequence). The CDR3 extends over 15 amino acids. CDR3 DNA sequence: TGTGCCAGCAGCTTACTAGCGGGTAACACCAATGAGCAGTTCTTC. As protein: CASSLLAGNTNEQFF.

In this sample, this clone turned up once. Here the CDR3 reads CASSLGRNYGYTF. The CDR3 DNA is TGCGCCAGCAGCTTGGGGCGGAACTATGGCTACACCTTC. The chain recombines TRBV5-1 with TRBJ1-2; no definite D call. Germline CDR1 reads SGHRS; CDR2 reads YFSETQ. The CDR3 totals 13 residues. Trimming pared 0 bases from V and 2 bases from J, leaving 5 bases between.

This clone came up a few times. This same CDR3 is encoded by further DNA sequences in the sample. The V call is TRBV7-9, the J call TRBJ2-7, with D tentatively TRBD2 (6 bases). CDR1 SEHNR and CDR2 FQNEAQ come from the germline V gene (reference sequence). V was shortened by 4 bases and J by 5 bases, with 12 bases between the two germline ends. The length of the CDR3 is 13 residues. CDR3 in amino acids: CASSSSGGDEQYV. The CDR3 nucleotides read TGTGCCAGCAGCTCTTCCGGAGGGGACGAGCAGTACGTC.

This clone was detected a few times. The gene calls are TRBV28 and TRBJ2-1; D remains ambiguous. Germline V gene sequence: CDR1 MDHEN, CDR2 SYDVKM. CDR3 length: 12 amino acids. The V gene lost 4 bases and the J gene lost 9 bases, with 10 bases spanning the gap. The CDR3 loop is CASSSATGEQFF. The CDR3 DNA sequence: TGTGCCAGCAGTTCTGCAACGGGTGAGCAGTTCTTC.

This chain uses TRBV7-8 with TRBJ2-7; 7 bases line up with TRBD2. Germline values: CDR1 SGHVS, CDR2 FQNEAQ. V was pared by 6 bases and J by 0 bases, with 5 bases of the junction left unmatched. The CDR3 spans 14 residues. The CDR3 DNA sequence: TGTGCCAGCAGTTGGGAGGGACGCTCCTACGAGCAGTACTTC. Translation: CASSWEGRSYEQYF. Supplemented by reference TRBV7-8 and TRBJ2-7, the full variable domain reads GAGVSQSPRYKVAKRGQDVALRCDPISGHVSLFWYQQALGQGPEFLTYFQNEAQLDKSGLPSDRFFAERPEGSVSTLKIQRTQQEDSAVYLCASSWEGRSYEQYFGPGTRLTVT.

This clone was seen a handful of times. The chain links TRBV20-1 to TRBJ2-3, with D possibly matching TRBD2 (5 bases). The V gene's germline CDR1 is DFQATT and CDR2 SNEGSKA (reference sequence). V was shortened by 5 bases and J by 4 bases, with 7 bases between the two germline ends. This CDR3 region has 11 residues. DNA of the CDR3: TGCAGTGCTGGAGCGGCAGATACGCAGTATTTT. Translating it yields CSAGAADTQYF.

The V gene is TRBV11-2, the J gene TRBJ2-1; TRBD2 aligns across 9 bases. The CDR3 has 15 residues. The trim removed 5 bases at V and 10 bases at J, leaving 12 bases unmatched. Germline V lookup: CDR1 SGHAT, CDR2 FQNNGV. The CDR3 region is CASSPLLAGRGEQFF. The CDR3 nucleotides are TGTGCCAGCAGCCCCCTCCTAGCGGGACGGGGAGAGCAGTTCTTC.

The chain carries TRBV5-4 and TRBJ2-3; TRBD2 is a possible D gene (6 bases). The germline V gene has CDR1 SGHNT and CDR2 YYREEE (reference sequence). CDR3 length equals 16 residues. Trimming removed 4 bases from V and 2 bases from J, with 17 bases in between. CDR3 sequence: CASSTRRAPITDTQYF. The CDR3 bases are TGTGCCAGCAGCACCAGGAGGGCCCCCATCACAGATACGCAGTATTTT.

The chain links TRBV19 to TRBJ2-1, with D unresolved. V lost 4 bases and J lost 6, with 16 bases in between. The CDR3 is 15 residues long. Germline V gene sequence: CDR1 LNHDA, CDR2 SQIVND (reference sequence). CDR3 residues: CASSRPQTPLNEQFF. The CDR3 coding sequence is TGTGCCAGTAGTAGACCCCAGACTCCACTCAATGAGCAGTTCTTC.

V is TRBV7-6 and J is TRBJ2-5; TRBD2 matches at 7 bases. The CDR3 contains 15 residues. The junction had 8 bases not matched to a gene; V was cut back by 3 bases and J by 4 bases. Germline V gene data show CDR1 as SGHVS and CDR2 as FNYEAQ. The CDR3 spells CASSFGAGAGETQYF. CDR3 sequence (DNA): TGTGCCAGCAGCTTTGGGGCGGGAGCGGGAGAGACCCAGTACTTC.